This T cell receptor beta chain was found in a study of beta chain features in type 1 diabetes (dated by TCRdb to the late 2010s). With regard to the full study: No differences in mean age, gender distribution, total cell number or subset yield were found between patients and healthy donors. A total of around 110,000,000 sorted cells were examined across all samples, and RNA yield correlated strongly with the number of cells per subset. Regulatory and stem cell-like memory subsets were obtained from only 8 patients and roughly 8 healthy donors, while naive and central memory subsets were obtained from all 30 or so donors. The study compared the TCRB repertoires of sorted circulating CD4+ T cell subsets in recently diagnosed type 1 diabetes patients with those in matched healthy donors.

The entire amount of isolated RNA was reverse transcribed using the High Capacity cDNA Reverse Transcription Kit, so the sequenced TCRB transcripts were expressed ones. Deep immunoSEQ sequencing was performed on naive, central memory and regulatory T cell samples, with an average of around 3.5 million total reads per sample. Sorted cells were lysed in RLT buffer, and RNA was extracted using DNase-treated RNeasy Micro or Mini kits according to cell number. To prevent cross-contamination, each cell subset was processed individually, whereas patient and healthy donor samples were processed jointly. The immunoSEQ multiplex PCR was used to amplify TCRB sequences from cDNA, yielding 87-bp fragments that span the CDR3 region. Amplicons were sequenced on the Illumina HiSeq platform. In the authors' own workflow: PCR bias was computationally corrected using synthetic template baselines, reads within Hamming distance 2 were collapsed, and singletons that could not be merged were discarded. By aligning reads against IMGT, V, D and J genes, CDR3 length, and insertions or deletions at six rearrangement sites were assigned. Within each subset, clonotype counts were normalized to the number of sorted cells before true diversity and Gini coefficients were calculated with the tcR R package. The overlap coefficient, calculated on TCRB nucleotide sequences, was used to quantify repertoire sharing. What TCRdb holds here is the immuneACCESS table cut down to in-frame rearrangements. Part of the clones is not present; checked against another copy, under half of the missing clones reflect an unresolved V gene, and the others are unexplained. That table furnishes V, J and clone size, whereas the DNA furnished D and trimming. This sample gives more than 300,000 clones in total; 8.5% to 10% of them show up just once. Of the sample, about 0.6% falls within the top ten clones.

What the work shows at the level of the full study, not this receptor alone: Type 1 diabetes patients showed a moderate but significant shortening of TCRB CDR3 length in all four CD4+ subsets. Because small numbers of individuals were included in the HLA sub-analyses, any influence of HLA type on TCRB rearrangement was left unresolved. Naive, central memory and regulatory TCRB repertoires appeared to be more alike among patients than among healthy donors. PCR may preferentially amplify shorter templates, but because patient and control samples were amplified and corrected together, any resulting skew would affect both groups equally. Because cDNA was sequenced instead of genomic DNA, activated cells with high expression could be over-represented, although the groups did not differ in activation or CD3 levels. At VDJ recombination sites, patients with type 1 diabetes made fewer insertions and deleted more nucleotides, a pattern implying thymic rearrangement abnormalities.

V is shortened by 4 bases, J by 2 bases, and the region joining them spans 9 bases. According to the germline V gene, CDR1 reads SNHLY and CDR2 reads FYNNEI. Reading from cysteine to phenylalanine, the CDR3 counts 14 amino acids. The sequence is cut down to CDR3 DNA, 42 bases in frame from base 1. A single peripheral blood draw of around 120 mL on average was collected from each donor into heparinised tubes. Naive, central memory, regulatory and stem cell-like memory CD4+ T cells were sorted on a BD FACSAria II using a panel including CD45RO, CCR7, CD25, CD127, CD95 and CD27. Purity was above 95% for every sorted population. PBMCs were isolated right away by Lymphoprep density gradient centrifugation and were stained directly, without culture. So that batch effects would be minimized, each experiment stained and sorted samples in pairs, pairing one healthy donor with one patient. This clone came up many times. Its target antigen remains unknown. The input lacks base qualities; no much larger clone sits a single base away.

The sample comprised central memory CD4+ T cells from blood. The chain is made from TRBV2 and TRBJ2-1, and perhaps TRBD2 as D gene, on 5 matching bases. This clonotype was sampled from a man in his thirties or forties with type 1 diabetes. The DNA reads TGTGCCAGCAGTGTGCGGGTTGCCTACAATGAGCAGTTCTTC. Protein translation: CASSVRVAYNEQFF.